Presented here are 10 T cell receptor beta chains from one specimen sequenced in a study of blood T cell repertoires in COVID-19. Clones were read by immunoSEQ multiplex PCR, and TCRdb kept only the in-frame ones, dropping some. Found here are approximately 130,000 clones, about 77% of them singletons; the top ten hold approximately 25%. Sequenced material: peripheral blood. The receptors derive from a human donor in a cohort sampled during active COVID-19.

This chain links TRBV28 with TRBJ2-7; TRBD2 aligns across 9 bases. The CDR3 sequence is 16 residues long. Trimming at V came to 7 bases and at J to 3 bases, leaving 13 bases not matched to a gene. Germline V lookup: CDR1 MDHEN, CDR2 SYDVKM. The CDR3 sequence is CASKQTSSGALYEQYF. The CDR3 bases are TGTGCCAGCAAACAAACCTCTAGCGGGGCCCTCTACGAGCAGTACTTC.

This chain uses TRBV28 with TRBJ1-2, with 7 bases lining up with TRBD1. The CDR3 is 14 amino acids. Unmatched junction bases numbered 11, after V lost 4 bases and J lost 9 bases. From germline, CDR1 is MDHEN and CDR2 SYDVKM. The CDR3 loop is CASSSNRGTLSYTF. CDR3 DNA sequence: TGTGCCAGCAGTTCCAACAGGGGAACCCTGAGCTACACCTTC.

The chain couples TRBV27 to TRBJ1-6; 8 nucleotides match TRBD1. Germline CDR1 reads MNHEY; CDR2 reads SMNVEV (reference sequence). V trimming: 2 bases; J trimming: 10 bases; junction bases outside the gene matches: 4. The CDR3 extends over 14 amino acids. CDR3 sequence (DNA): TGTGCCAGCAGTTTAGGGACAGGATCCTCACCCCTCCACTTT. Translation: CASSLGTGSSPLHF.

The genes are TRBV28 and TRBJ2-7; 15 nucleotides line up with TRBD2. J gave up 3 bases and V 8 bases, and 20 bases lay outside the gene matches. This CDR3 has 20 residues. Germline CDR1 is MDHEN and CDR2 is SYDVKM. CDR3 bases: TGTGCCAGCCGAAAAAACGGACTAGCGGGAGGGCCGTATGGGAACTACGAGCAGTACTTC. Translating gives CASRKNGLAGGPYGNYEQYF. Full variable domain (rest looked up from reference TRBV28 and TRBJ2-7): DVKVTQSSRYLVKRTGEKVFLECVQDMDHENMFWYRQDPGLGLRLIYFSYDVKMKEKGDIPEGYSVSREKKERFSLILESASTNQTSMYLCASRKNGLAGGPYGNYEQYFGPGTRLTVT.

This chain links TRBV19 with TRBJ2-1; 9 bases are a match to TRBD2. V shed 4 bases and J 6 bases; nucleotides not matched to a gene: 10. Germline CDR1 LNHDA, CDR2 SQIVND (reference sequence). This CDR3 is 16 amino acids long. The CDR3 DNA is TGTGCCAGTAGTACCCCAGCGGGAGGTGCCGTCAATGAGCAGTTCTTC. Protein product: CASSTPAGGAVNEQFF.

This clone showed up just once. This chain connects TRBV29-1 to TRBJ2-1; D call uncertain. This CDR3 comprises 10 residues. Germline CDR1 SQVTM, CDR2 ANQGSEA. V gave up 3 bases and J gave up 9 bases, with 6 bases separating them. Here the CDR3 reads CSVDPFEQFF. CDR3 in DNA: TGCAGCGTTGATCCGTTTGAGCAGTTCTTC.

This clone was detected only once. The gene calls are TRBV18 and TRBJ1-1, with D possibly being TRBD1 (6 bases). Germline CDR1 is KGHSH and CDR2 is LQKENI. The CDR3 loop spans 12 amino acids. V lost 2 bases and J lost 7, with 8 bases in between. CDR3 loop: CASSPVGGEAFF. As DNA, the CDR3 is TGTGCCAGCTCACCAGTAGGGGGTGAAGCTTTCTTT.

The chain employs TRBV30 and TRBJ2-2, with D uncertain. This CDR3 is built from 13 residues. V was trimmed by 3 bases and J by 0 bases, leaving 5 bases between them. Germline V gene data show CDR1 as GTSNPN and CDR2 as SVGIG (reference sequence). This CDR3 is CAWSLTNTGELFF. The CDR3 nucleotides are TGTGCCTGGAGCCTTACGAACACCGGGGAGCTGTTTTTT.

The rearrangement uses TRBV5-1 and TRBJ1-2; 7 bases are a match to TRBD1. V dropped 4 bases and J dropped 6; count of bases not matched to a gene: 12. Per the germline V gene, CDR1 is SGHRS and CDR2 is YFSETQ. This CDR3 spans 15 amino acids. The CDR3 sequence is CASSQGGHGRDGYTF. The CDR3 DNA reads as TGCGCCAGCAGCCAGGGGGGACACGGGAGGGATGGCTACACCTTC.

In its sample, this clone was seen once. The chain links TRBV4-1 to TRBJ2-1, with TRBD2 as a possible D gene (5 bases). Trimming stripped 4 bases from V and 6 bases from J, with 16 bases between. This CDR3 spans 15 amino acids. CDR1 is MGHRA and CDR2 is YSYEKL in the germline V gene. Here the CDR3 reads CASSLPGSGFNEQFF. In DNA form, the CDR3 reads TGCGCCAGCAGCCTACCGGGCTCGGGGTTCAATGAGCAGTTCTTC.